These 17 T cell receptor beta chains were all obtained from the same sample, sequenced in a study of technical replicates of blood from several donors. Profiled with immunoSEQ multiplex PCR; TCRdb holds only in-frame clones, not every one. The sample has 70,000 to 90,000 clones, roughly 92% seen once. Sequences were obtained from T cells isolated from PBMCs. Receptor source: a human donor in good health.

The genes are TRBV14 and TRBJ2-3; 10 nucleotides align to TRBD2. Germline V gene lookup returns CDR1 SGHDN and CDR2 FVKESK. This CDR3 has 16 amino acids. Trimming took 0 bases from V and 1 from J; bases not matched to a gene: 1. The CDR3 loop reads CASSQESGRGTDTQYF. The CDR3 DNA sequence: TGTGCCAGCAGCCAAGAGAGCGGGAGGGGCACAGATACGCAGTATTTT.

The chain recombines TRBV6-5 with TRBJ2-3; D is perhaps TRBD1 (6 bases). The germline V gene has CDR1 MNHEY and CDR2 SVGAGI. V dropped 2 bases and J dropped 3 bases, with 15 bases sitting between them. This CDR3 has 16 amino acids. In nucleotides, the CDR3 is TGTGCCAGCAGTTACACCATCGGACAGAGAACAGATACGCAGTATTTT. Its translation is CASSYTIGQRTDTQYF.

The chain links TRBV5-4 to TRBJ2-3, with 9 bases fitting TRBD2. Per germline, CDR1 SGHNT and CDR2 YYREEE (reference sequence). The J segment lost 4 bases and the V segment lost 0 bases, leaving 3 bases of the junction unmatched. The length of the CDR3 is 15 residues. CDR3 in DNA: TGTGCCAGCAGCTTGGGCGGGAGGGCCTCAGATACGCAGTATTTT. Translating gives CASSLGGRASDTQYF.

The rearrangement joins TRBV27 to TRBJ2-1, with D possibly being TRBD2 (6 bases). The CDR3 loop spans 16 amino acids. The V end was cut by 0 bases, the J end by 2 bases, with 11 bases between. The germline V gene has CDR1 MNHEY and CDR2 SMNVEV (reference sequence). The CDR3 sequence: CASSLSAASAYNEQFF. CDR3 sequence (DNA): TGTGCCAGCAGTTTATCCGCTGCTAGCGCCTACAATGAGCAGTTCTTC.

The J gene is TRBJ2-5, the V gene TRBV29-1; D uncertain. V lost 1 base, J lost 3 bases, and 9 bases lay in between. This CDR3 spans 13 amino acids. From germline, CDR1 is SQVTM and CDR2 ANQGSEA. CDR3 protein: CSVEGIAKETQYF. CDR3 in DNA: TGCAGCGTTGAAGGGATAGCTAAAGAGACCCAGTACTTC.

This chain connects TRBV27 to TRBJ2-7; D remains unclear. The CDR3 has 13 amino acids. Germline-derived CDR1 and CDR2 are MNHEY and SMNVEV (reference sequence). V gave up 4 bases and J gave up 3 bases, with 10 bases separating them. The chain's CDR3 is CASSYSTHYEQYF. CDR3 bases: TGTGCCAGCAGTTACTCTACGCACTACGAGCAGTACTTC.

The chain combines TRBV5-1 with TRBJ1-4; 10 bases match TRBD1. Germline V CDR1 and CDR2: SGHRS, YFSETQ. This CDR3 spans 16 amino acids. V gave up 1 base and J gave up 3 bases; unmatched junction bases: 3. CDR3 in DNA: TGCGCCAGCAGCTTGATGGGACAGGGGTCTAATGAAAAACTGTTTTTT. It codes for CASSLMGQGSNEKLFF.

The chain carries TRBV13 and TRBJ2-3, with D perhaps TRBD2 (5 bases). Trimming left V 5 bases short and J 2 bases short, with 14 bases between. This CDR3 region has 15 residues. CDR1 and CDR2 (germline): PRHDT, FYEKMQ (reference sequence). As DNA, the CDR3 is TGTGCCAGCAGCGCCGGACCCGGGGTCACAGATACGCAGTATTTT. This encodes CASSAGPGVTDTQYF.

This chain links TRBV5-4 with TRBJ2-3; TRBD2 agrees at 9 bases. With V trimmed by 3 bases and J by 4 bases, 3 bases remained unmatched. The CDR3 has 14 amino acids. Germline assignment: CDR1 SGHNT and CDR2 YYREEE (reference sequence). In DNA form, the CDR3 reads TGTGCCAGCAGCTGGGCGGGAGGGGCAGATACGCAGTATTTT. Translating gives CASSWAGGADTQYF.

The chain links TRBV7-2 to TRBJ2-3; no reliable D call. This CDR3 is 12 amino acids long. The germline V gene encodes CDR1 SGHTA and CDR2 FQGNSA. V was clipped by 2 bases and J by 5 bases, with 5 bases between them. Here the CDR3 DNA reads TGTGCCAGCAGCTTATACTTAGATACGCAGTATTTT. Amino acids: CASSLYLDTQYF. Based on the CDR3 plus reference TRBV7-2 and TRBJ2-3, the full variable domain is GAGVSQSPSNKVTEKGKDVELRCDPISGHTALYWYRQSLGQGLEFLIYFQGNSAPDKSGLPSDRFSAERTGGSVSTLTIQRTQQEDSAVYLCASSLYLDTQYFGPGTRLTVL.

The CDR3 region is CASSSQFRVWYYNEQFF. As DNA, the CDR3 is TGTGCCAGCAGCTCACAATTCAGGGTCTGGTACTACAATGAGCAGTTCTTC. The chain links TRBV5-6 to TRBJ2-1, with D perhaps matching TRBD1 (5 bases). Trimming pared 3 bases from V and 3 bases from J, leaving 19 bases between. Germline V lookup: CDR1 SGHDT, CDR2 YYEEEE. The CDR3 runs 17 residues.

The rearrangement joins TRBV2 to TRBJ2-1, with D perhaps TRBD2 (6 bases). This CDR3 region has 12 residues. V gave up 6 bases and J gave up 6 bases, with 9 bases separating them. Per the germline V gene, CDR1 is SNHLY and CDR2 is FYNNEI. CDR3 region: CASREGSNEQFF. The CDR3 nucleotides read TGTGCCAGCAGGGAGGGAAGCAATGAGCAGTTCTTC.

In DNA, the CDR3 is TGTGCCAGCAGGGATGACAGGACCCTTGAAGCTTTCTTT. This sequence encodes CASRDDRTLEAFF. The chain recombines TRBV5-6 with TRBJ1-1, with TRBD1 as a possible D gene (6 bases). CDR1 is SGHDT and CDR2 is YYEEEE in the germline V gene. The V and J ends lost 5 bases and 7 bases respectively, with 15 bases between them. This CDR3 region has 13 residues.

The rearrangement uses TRBV5-4 and TRBJ2-3; D might be TRBD2 (5 bases). This CDR3 comprises 14 residues. V was clipped by 3 bases and J by 2 bases, with 10 bases between them. Germline CDR1 is SGHNT and CDR2 is YYREEE (reference sequence). The CDR3 DNA follows: TGTGCCAGCAGCTCCCCGGGGTCCACAGATACGCAGTATTTT. This encodes CASSSPGSTDTQYF.

This clone was seen once. J is TRBJ1-2 and V is TRBV5-4; 7 bases fit TRBD1. This CDR3 is built from 16 residues. Trimming removed 4 bases from V and 4 bases from J; junction bases left unmatched: 13. Germline values: CDR1 SGHNT, CDR2 YYREEE (reference sequence). The CDR3 protein is CASSEGTYGQVYGYTF. CDR3 sequence (DNA): TGTGCCAGCAGCGAGGGAACCTACGGACAGGTCTATGGCTACACCTTC.

This chain connects TRBV28 to TRBJ2-3, with 7 bases fitting TRBD2. The CDR3 consists of 18 residues. Germline CDR1 reads MDHEN; CDR2 reads SYDVKM. Trimming took 3 bases from V and 3 from J; bases not matched to a gene: 15. The DNA of the CDR3 is TGTGCCAGCAGTTTGGTGGGAGGGCGGGTGTGGCAGACAGATACGCAGTATTTT. Residues: CASSLVGGRVWQTDTQYF.

The V gene is TRBV25-1, the J gene TRBJ2-1, with D possibly TRBD2 on 5 matching bases. Trimming cost V 0 bases and J 2 bases, with 8 bases left between them. From germline, CDR1 is MGHDK and CDR2 SYGVNS. The CDR3 has 15 amino acids. The CDR3 region is CASSEYSGPYNEQFF. Here the CDR3 DNA reads TGTGCCAGCAGTGAATACAGCGGCCCCTACAATGAGCAGTTCTTC.